This T cell receptor (beta chain) was documented in a study of blood T cell repertoires in COVID-19. Source study methods: From reference gene primer amplification, estimates of nucleated cell counts were derived. Profiling relied on immunoSEQ multiplex PCR, and the TCRdb table lists in-frame clones only, not all of them. V and J calls plus clone size are reproduced from that table; the DNA served to infer D and trimming. The sample consists of about 210,000 clones, 84% of them appearing once. The CDR3 has 16 residues. The V and J ends lost 0 bases and 1 base respectively, with 12 bases between them.

The receptor was isolated from a woman aged 50 to 60 with active or convalescent COVID-19. The rearrangement joins TRBV23-1 to TRBJ2-5; possible D gene TRBD1, 7 bases. TRBV23-1 is marked as an open reading frame, function uncertain. Sequenced: peripheral blood. This CDR3 is CASSQSGGTVQETQYF. The DNA for the CDR3 is TGCGCCAGCAGTCAATCTGGGGGGACAGTCCAAGAGACCCAGTACTTC.